The clone carrying this TCR beta chain was observed at least ten times. The CDR3 contains 14 residues. Trimming removed 5 bases from V and 6 bases from J; junction bases left unmatched: 5. Germline loops: CDR1 MDHEN, CDR2 SYDVKM. The data are from a study of response to subunit inactivated influenza vaccine. Each CDR3 protein is one row after TCRdb ran MiXCR on the RT-PCR reads. The sample comprises about 650,000 distinct CDR3 sequences, 15% to 18% of which are singletons, and more than 9% rests with the top ten. This receptor was identified in a man aged 45 to 65 who received an inactivated influenza vaccine. The input for sequencing was PBMCs from blood, taken roughly 12 days after vaccination. V and J are TRBV28 and TRBJ2-7; TRBD2 aligns across 12 bases. The CDR3 DNA reads TGTGCCAGCAGTCCTAGCGGGAGGGCGCGCGAGCAGTACTTC. This encodes CASSPSGRAREQYF. Full variable domain (rest looked up from reference TRBV28 and TRBJ2-7): DVKVTQSSRYLVKRTGEKVFLECVQDMDHENMFWYRQDPGLGLRLIYFSYDVKMKEKGDIPEGYSVSREKKERFSLILESASTNQTSMYLCASSPSGRAREQYFGPGTRLTVT.